Listed below are T cell receptor beta chains from one sample, sequenced in a study of response to subunit inactivated influenza vaccine. TCRdb reprocessed the RT-PCR reads via MiXCR and lists one record per CDR3 protein. The sample holds under 200,000 distinct CDR3 sequences, about an eighth seen once. These same records also appear under a second study, on T cells expressing NK-cell markers.

This material consisted of CD8+ T cells sorted from PBMCs, taken 11 to 12 days after vaccination. All receptors come from a man in his fifties or sixties who received an inactivated influenza vaccine. The CDR3 runs from the conserved cysteine through the conserved F or W. Each record gives: J gene, V gene, D gene, clone size, CDR3 protein, CDR3 DNA. A D gene is named only where the DNA matches it firmly. Only some rows state a clone size, as once, few, many or a class for expanded clones.

>TRBJ1-2|TRBV4-3|TRBD1|few
CASSQGTGWGYTF
TGCGCCAGCAGCCAAGGGACAGGATGGGGCTACACCTTC
>TRBJ1-5|TRBV12-3/TRBV12-4|-|-
CASSVLPGNQPQHF
TGTGCCAGCAGCGTCCTCCCGGGCAATCAGCCCCAGCATTTT
>TRBJ1-2|TRBV5-6|-|many
CASTWLNYGYTF
TGTGCCAGCACCTGGTTGAACTATGGCTACACCTTC
>TRBJ2-1|TRBV4-3|TRBD2|once
CASSQDLSSGGPRYYNEQFF
TGCGCCAGCAGCCAAGATCTGTCTAGCGGGGGCCCCCGATACTACAATGAGCAGTTCTTC
>TRBJ2-7|TRBV6-2/TRBV6-3|-|-
CASSYGVTYEQYF
TGTGCCAGCAGTTACGGGGTTACCTACGAGCAGTACTTC
>TRBJ1-4|TRBV29-1|-|-
CSVPGGGAGLFF
TGCAGCGTCCCCGGTGGAGGAGCCGGACTGTTTTTT
>TRBJ1-1|TRBV10-3|-|-
CAISAGDEAFF
TGTGCCATCAGCGCCGGAGATGAAGCTTTCTTT
>TRBJ2-1|TRBV10-2|TRBD2|many
CASREIAGPPYNEQFF
TGCGCCAGCAGGGAAATAGCGGGGCCGCCGTACAATGAGCAGTTCTTC
>TRBJ1-2|TRBV9|-|-
CASSVLTKEGYTF
TGTGCCAGCAGCGTACTCACCAAGGAAGGCTACACCTTC
>TRBJ1-1|TRBV6-2/TRBV6-3|TRBD1|few
CASSDRGWNTEAFF
TGTGCCAGCAGTGACAGGGGGTGGAACACTGAAGCTTTCTTT
>TRBJ2-3|TRBV7-8|-|many
CASSSRGTADTQYF
TGTGCCAGCAGCTCCCGGGGTACTGCAGATACGCAGTATTTT
>TRBJ1-1|TRBV18|-|-
CASSSGGEAFF
TGTGCCAGCTCAAGCGGGGGTGAAGCTTTCTTT
>TRBJ2-1|TRBV29-1|TRBD2|-
CSVEDAALASYNEQFF
TGCAGCGTTGAAGATGCGGCACTAGCGAGCTACAATGAGCAGTTCTTC
>TRBJ1-2|TRBV6-2/TRBV6-3|-|few
CASSYGGPGGYTF
TGTGCCAGCAGTTACGGGGGCCCGGGAGGCTACACCTTC
>TRBJ2-7|TRBV29-1|-|many
CSVRILAPYEQYF
TGCAGCGTTCGCATTCTAGCACCCTACGAGCAGTACTTC
>TRBJ2-1|TRBV5-1|-|-
CASSLEGSGTYNEQFF
TGCGCCAGCAGCTTGGAGGGGTCCGGCACCTACAATGAGCAGTTCTTC
>TRBJ2-3|TRBV7-9|TRBD1|few
CASSSLKGDRVADTQYF
TGTGCCAGCAGCTCCCTAAAGGGGGACAGGGTGGCAGATACGCAGTATTTT
>TRBJ2-5|TRBV19|TRBD1|-
CASSTDETDRERRETQYF
TGTGCCAGTAGTACCGACGAAACCGACAGGGAGCGAAGAGAGACCCAGTACTTC
>TRBJ2-2|TRBV2|-|-
CASRAQGWVGAGELFF
TGTGCCAGCAGGGCACAGGGATGGGTCGGCGCCGGGGAGCTGTTTTTT
>TRBJ2-1|TRBV7-9|-|few
CAINEQFF
TGTGCGATCAATGAGCAGTTCTTC
>TRBJ2-7|TRBV12-3/TRBV12-4|-|-
CASSFGQGPYEQYF
TGTGCCAGCAGTTTTGGGCAGGGGCCCTACGAGCAGTACTTC
>TRBJ2-3|TRBV7-3|-|-
CASSLSLERKYTDTQYF
TGTGCCAGCAGCTTGAGTCTGGAGCGGAAGTACACAGATACGCAGTATTTT
>TRBJ1-1|TRBV27|-|few
CASSSTGLTEAFF
TGTGCCAGCAGTTCAACAGGGCTCACTGAAGCTTTCTTT
>TRBJ2-5|TRBV28|-|-
CASSHTTEYQETQYF
TGTGCCAGCAGCCACACAACAGAGTACCAAGAGACCCAGTACTTC
>TRBJ2-7|TRBV27|-|few
CASGTIATRYEQYF
TGTGCCAGCGGTACCATAGCGACGCGGTACGAGCAGTACTTC
>TRBJ1-2|TRBV7-9|TRBD1|-
CASSATGTEYYGYTF
TGTGCCAGCAGCGCGACCGGGACAGAGTACTATGGCTACACCTTC
>TRBJ2-7|TRBV29-1|TRBD1|few
CSVETGTGGAYEQYF
TGCAGCGTGGAGACCGGGACAGGGGGCGCGTACGAGCAGTACTTC
>TRBJ2-1|TRBV5-1|TRBD2|-
CASSMILAGAAYNEQFF
TGCGCCAGCAGCATGATCCTAGCGGGAGCGGCCTACAATGAGCAGTTCTTC
>TRBJ1-3|TRBV20-1|-|few
CSAFNSGNTIYF
TGCAGTGCTTTCAACTCTGGAAACACCATATATTTT
>TRBJ2-3|TRBV9|TRBD2|-
CASSVGLAESTDTQYF
TGTGCCAGCAGCGTAGGACTAGCGGAGAGCACAGATACGCAGTATTTT